A single sample gave rise to the 8 T cell receptor beta chains below, sequenced in a study of blood T cells in healthy people across ages (dated by TCRdb to the mid-2010s). Library preparation employed 5' RACE. Reads for this sample came from an Illumina HiSeq 2500. A second about 6 to 11 cycle PCR used a sample-barcoded 5' primer and a J-beta primer mix. TCRdb itself trimmed the public reads at Q25 with fastp, ran MiXCR and retained productive beta chains. CDR3 protein sequences are deduplicated, and each keeps its most common genes and DNA. The sample yields 450,000 to 650,000 distinct CDR3 sequences; 24% were counted once. 8.7% of the sample goes to the ten largest clones. The sample also formed part of further work on T cells of mothers and their children.

The sequencing sample was made of blood. Source of these receptors: a boy aged 5-17 years in good health.

CDR3 nucleotide sequence: TGTGCCAGCAGCGGACGGGACAAAGTGAACACTGAAGCTTTCTTT. Protein sequence: CASSGRDKVNTEAFF. This rearrangement joins TRBV7-8 to TRBJ1-1; a weak D match, TRBD1 (6 bases). Germline V gene data show CDR1 as SGHVS and CDR2 as FQNEAQ. V lost 5 bases and J lost 0, with 13 bases in between. This CDR3 is 15 amino acids long.

The chain recombines TRBV18 with TRBJ2-7, with no clear D. The V end lost 6 bases, the J end lost 0 bases, and 15 bases lay between the germline ends. The CDR3 has 15 residues. Germline values: CDR1 KGHSH, CDR2 LQKENI. CDR3 DNA sequence: TGTGCCAGCTCCTATGCTGGGCAGAGCTCCTACGAGCAGTACTTC. Translating gives CASSYAGQSSYEQYF.

About this clonotype: The junction shows a germline mismatch at one end, possibly a read error. The chain uses TRBV7-9 and TRBJ2-5, with 7 bases matching TRBD1. There are 15 residues in the CDR3. Germline lookup yields CDR1 SEHNR and CDR2 FQNEAQ (reference sequence). CDR3 sequence: CASTLQRTGQETQYF. The CDR3 DNA reads TGTGCCAGCACCTTACAACGGACAGGCCAAGAGACCCAGTACTTC.

The rearrangement joins TRBV4-2 to TRBJ2-3; D is unclear. The J call may be faulty, since TRBJ1-5 better matches the DNA end. This CDR3 region has 16 residues. Per germline, CDR1 LGHNA and CDR2 YNFKEQ. CDR3: CASSQDLWVRYDTQHF. CDR3 in DNA: TGTGCCAGCAGCCAAGATCTCTGGGTGAGGTATGATACGCAGCATTTT.

CDR3 residues: CASSQGQLNLGYTF. The CDR3, as DNA: TGTGCCAGCAGCCAAGGGCAGTTAAATCTGGGCTACACCTTC. This chain joins TRBV14 and TRBJ1-2; D unclear. CDR1 SGHDN and CDR2 FVKESK come from the germline V gene. V lost 1 base and J lost 8, with 14 bases in between. This CDR3 spans 14 amino acids.

V usage is TRBV7-9 and J usage is TRBJ2-5; 7 positions match TRBD1. TRBJ2-1 matches the DNA end more closely, so the J call is doubtful. CDR1 and CDR2 (germline): SEHNR, FQNEAQ (reference sequence). This CDR3 is 12 amino acids long. CDR3: CASSRQGDEQFF. The CDR3 region has the DNA TGTGCCAGCAGCCGACAGGGTGATGAGCAGTTCTTC.

Ten or more counts support this clonotype. V usage is TRBV6-2 or TRBV6-3 and J usage is TRBJ2-5; D not certain. The CDR3 totals 13 residues. V lost 2 bases and J lost 2, with 6 bases in between. CDR1 MNHEY and CDR2 SVGEGT come from the germline V gene. DNA of the CDR3: TGTGCCAGCAGTTACCGAGCACAAGAGACCCAGTACTTC. Translating gives CASSYRAQETQYF.

The rearrangement uses TRBV27 and TRBJ1-2; D unresolved. This CDR3 region has 15 residues. V dropped 3 bases and J dropped 0 bases, with 11 bases sitting between them. The V gene's germline CDR1 is MNHEY and CDR2 SMNVEV (reference sequence). This chain's CDR3 is CASSLRASANYGYTF. The CDR3 DNA sequence: TGTGCCAGCAGTTTGAGGGCGTCAGCTAACTATGGCTACACCTTC.